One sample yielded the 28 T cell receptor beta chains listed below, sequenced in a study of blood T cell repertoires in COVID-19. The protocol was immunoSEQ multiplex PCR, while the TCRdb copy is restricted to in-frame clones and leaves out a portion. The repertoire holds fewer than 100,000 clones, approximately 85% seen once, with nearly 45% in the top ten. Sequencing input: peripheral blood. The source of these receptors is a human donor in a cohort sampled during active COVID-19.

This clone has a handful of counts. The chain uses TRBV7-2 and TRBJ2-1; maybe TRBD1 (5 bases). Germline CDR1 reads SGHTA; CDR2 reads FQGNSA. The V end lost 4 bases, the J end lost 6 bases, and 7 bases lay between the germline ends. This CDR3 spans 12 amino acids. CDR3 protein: CASSSDSNEQFF. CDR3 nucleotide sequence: TGTGCCAGCAGCTCAGACAGCAATGAGCAGTTCTTC.

The CDR3 loop reads CAISAQGLYEQYF. Here the CDR3 DNA reads TGTGCCATCAGTGCTCAGGGTCTCTACGAGCAGTACTTC. The chain employs TRBV10-3 and TRBJ2-7; a possible D gene is TRBD1 (5 bases). Germline-derived CDR1 and CDR2 are ENHRY and SYGVKD. Trimming pared 4 bases from V and 3 bases from J, leaving 10 bases between. The CDR3 has 13 residues.

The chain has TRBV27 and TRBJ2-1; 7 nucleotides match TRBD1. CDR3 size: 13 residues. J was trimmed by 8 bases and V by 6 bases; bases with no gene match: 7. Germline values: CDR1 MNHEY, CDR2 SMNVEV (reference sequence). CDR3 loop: CASRTTGADEQFF. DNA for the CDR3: TGTGCCAGCAGAACTACAGGGGCCGATGAGCAGTTCTTC.

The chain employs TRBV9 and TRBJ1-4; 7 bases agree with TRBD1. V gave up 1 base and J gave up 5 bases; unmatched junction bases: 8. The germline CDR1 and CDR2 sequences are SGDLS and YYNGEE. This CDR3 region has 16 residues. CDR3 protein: CASSVTPGTANEKLFF. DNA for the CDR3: TGTGCCAGCAGCGTAACCCCCGGGACAGCCAATGAAAAACTGTTTTTT. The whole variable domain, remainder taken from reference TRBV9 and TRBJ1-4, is DSGVTQTPKHLITATGQRVTLRCSPRSGDLSVYWYQQSLDQGLQFLIQYYNGEERAKGNILERFSAQQFPDLHSELNLSSLELGDSALYFCASSVTPGTANEKLFFGSGTQLSVL.

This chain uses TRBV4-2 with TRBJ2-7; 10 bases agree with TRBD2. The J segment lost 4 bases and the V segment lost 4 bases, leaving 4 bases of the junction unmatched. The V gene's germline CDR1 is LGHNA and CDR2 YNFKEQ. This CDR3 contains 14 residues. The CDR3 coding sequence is TGTGCCAGCAGCCGAGTAGCGGGGGGATACGAGCAGTACTTC. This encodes CASSRVAGGYEQYF.

In DNA form, the CDR3 reads TGTGCCAGCAGCTCGCGGACTCAAAATTACGAGCAGTACTTC. Amino acids: CASSSRTQNYEQYF. The chain carries TRBV7-3 and TRBJ2-7; a weak D match, TRBD2 (5 bases). Trimming stripped 4 bases from V and 4 bases from J, with 14 bases between. CDR3 size: 14 residues. The germline gives CDR1 SGHTA, CDR2 FQGTGA.

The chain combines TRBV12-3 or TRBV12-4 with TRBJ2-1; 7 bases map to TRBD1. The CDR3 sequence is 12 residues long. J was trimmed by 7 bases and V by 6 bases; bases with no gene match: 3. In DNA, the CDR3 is TGTGCCAGCAGGCCCAGGGGGAATGAGCAGTTCTTC. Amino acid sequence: CASRPRGNEQFF.

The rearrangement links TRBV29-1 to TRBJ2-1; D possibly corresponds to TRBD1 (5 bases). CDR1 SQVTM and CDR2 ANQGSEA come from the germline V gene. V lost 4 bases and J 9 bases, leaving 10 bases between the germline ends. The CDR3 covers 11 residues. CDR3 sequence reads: CSVGNQGEQFF. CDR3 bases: TGCAGCGTTGGTAACCAGGGTGAGCAGTTCTTC.

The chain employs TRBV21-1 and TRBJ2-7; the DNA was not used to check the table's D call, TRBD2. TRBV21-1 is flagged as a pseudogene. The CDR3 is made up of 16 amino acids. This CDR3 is CASSISGGRRYYEQYF. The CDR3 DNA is TGTGCCAGCAGCATATCAGGTGGGAGGCGTTACTACGAGCAGTACTTC.

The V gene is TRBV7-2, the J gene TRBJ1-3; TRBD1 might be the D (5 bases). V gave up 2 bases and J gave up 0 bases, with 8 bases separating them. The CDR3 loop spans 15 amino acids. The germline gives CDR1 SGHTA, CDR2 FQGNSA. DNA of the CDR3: TGTGCCAGCAGCTTAAGGGGCAGCTCTGGAAACACCATATATTTT. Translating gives CASSLRGSSGNTIYF.

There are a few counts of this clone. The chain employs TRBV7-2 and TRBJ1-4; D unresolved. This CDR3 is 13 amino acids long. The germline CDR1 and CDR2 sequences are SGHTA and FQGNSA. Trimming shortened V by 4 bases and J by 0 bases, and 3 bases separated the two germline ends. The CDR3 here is CASSSATNEKLFF. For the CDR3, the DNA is TGTGCCAGCAGCTCGGCAACTAATGAAAAACTGTTTTTT.

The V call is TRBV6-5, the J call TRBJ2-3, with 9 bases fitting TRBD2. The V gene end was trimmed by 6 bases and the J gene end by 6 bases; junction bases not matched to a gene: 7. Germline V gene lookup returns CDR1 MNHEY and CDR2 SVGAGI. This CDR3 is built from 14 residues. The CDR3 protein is CASSLSSGDDTQYF. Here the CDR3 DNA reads TGTGCCAGCAGCCTCTCTAGCGGGGATGATACGCAGTATTTT.

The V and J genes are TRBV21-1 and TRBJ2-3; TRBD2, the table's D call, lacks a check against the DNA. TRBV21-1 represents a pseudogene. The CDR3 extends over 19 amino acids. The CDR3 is CASSKWSRGLAGGQDTQYF. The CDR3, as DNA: TGTGCCAGCAGCAAATGGAGTAGGGGACTAGCGGGGGGGCAAGATACGCAGTATTTT.

CDR3 protein: CASSKRQGKWATEAFF. CDR3 nucleotide sequence: TGTGCCAGCAGTAAAAGACAGGGAAAATGGGCCACTGAAGCTTTCTTT. V is TRBV21-1 and J is TRBJ1-1; the table's D gene call, TRBD1, was not cross checked with the DNA. TRBV21-1 is annotated as a pseudogene. CDR3 length: 16 residues.

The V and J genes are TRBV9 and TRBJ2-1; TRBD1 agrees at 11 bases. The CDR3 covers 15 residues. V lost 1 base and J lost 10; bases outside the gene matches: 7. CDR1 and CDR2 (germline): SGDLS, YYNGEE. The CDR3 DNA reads TGTGCCAGCAGCGTATCGGACAGGGGGCTGCGGGAGCAGTTCTTC. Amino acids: CASSVSDRGLREQFF.

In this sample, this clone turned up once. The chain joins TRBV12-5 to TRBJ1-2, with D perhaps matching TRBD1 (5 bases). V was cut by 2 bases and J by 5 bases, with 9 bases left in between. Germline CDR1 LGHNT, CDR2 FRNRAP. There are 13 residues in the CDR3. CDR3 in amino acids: CASGLYRLYGYTF. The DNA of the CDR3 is TGTGCTAGTGGTTTGTACAGGTTATATGGCTACACCTTC.

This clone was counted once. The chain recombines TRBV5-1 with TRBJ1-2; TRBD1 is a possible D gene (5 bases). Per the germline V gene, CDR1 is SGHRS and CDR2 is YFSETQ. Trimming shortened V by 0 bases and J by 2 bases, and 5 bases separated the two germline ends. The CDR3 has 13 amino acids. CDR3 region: CASSLGQNYGYTF. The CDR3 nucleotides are TGCGCCAGCAGCTTGGGACAGAACTATGGCTACACCTTC.

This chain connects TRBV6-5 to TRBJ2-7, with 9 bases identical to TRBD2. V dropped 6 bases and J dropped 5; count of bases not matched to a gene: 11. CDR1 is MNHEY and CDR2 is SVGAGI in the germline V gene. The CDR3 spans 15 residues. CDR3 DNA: TGTGCCAGCAGCGGCGGGGGGGCCCTGGTGGACGAGCAGTACTTC. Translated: CASSGGGALVDEQYF.

CDR3 amino acids: CATSDSSGGSYNEQFF. The CDR3, as DNA: TGTGCCACCAGTGACTCAAGCGGAGGCTCCTACAATGAGCAGTTCTTC. The V gene is TRBV24-1, the J gene TRBJ2-1; weak D call: TRBD2 (5 bases). The germline V gene has CDR1 KGHDR and CDR2 SFDVKD. The V end was cut by 4 bases, the J end by 0 bases, with 12 bases between. CDR3 length: 16 residues.

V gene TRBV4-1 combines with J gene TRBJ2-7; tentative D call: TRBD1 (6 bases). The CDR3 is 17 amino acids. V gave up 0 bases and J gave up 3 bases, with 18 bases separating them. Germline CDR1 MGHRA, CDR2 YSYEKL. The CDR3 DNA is TGCGCCAGCAGCCAAGAATCGGTTACAGGGATCTTCTACGAGCAGTACTTC. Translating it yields CASSQESVTGIFYEQYF.

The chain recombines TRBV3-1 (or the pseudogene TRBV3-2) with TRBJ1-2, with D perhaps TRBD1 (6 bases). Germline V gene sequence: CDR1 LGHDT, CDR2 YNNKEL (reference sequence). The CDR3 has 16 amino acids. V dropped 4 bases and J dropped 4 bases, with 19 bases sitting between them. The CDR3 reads CASSPPGGGVGYGYTF. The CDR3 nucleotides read TGTGCCAGCAGCCCACCGGGGGGGGGCGTTGGCTATGGCTACACCTTC.

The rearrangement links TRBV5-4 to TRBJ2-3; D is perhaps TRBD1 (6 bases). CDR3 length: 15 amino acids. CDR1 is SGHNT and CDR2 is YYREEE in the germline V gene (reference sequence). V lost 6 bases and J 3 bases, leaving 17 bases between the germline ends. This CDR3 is CASTSRGFGTDTQYF. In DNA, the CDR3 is TGTGCCAGCACCTCAAGGGGGTTCGGTACAGATACGCAGTATTTT. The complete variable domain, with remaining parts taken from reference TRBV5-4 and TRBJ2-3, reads ETGVTQSPTHLIKTRGQQVTLRCSSQSGHNTVSWYQQALGQGPQFIFQYYREEENGRGNFPPRFSGLQFPNYSSELNVNALELDDSALYLCASTSRGFGTDTQYFGPGTRLTVL.

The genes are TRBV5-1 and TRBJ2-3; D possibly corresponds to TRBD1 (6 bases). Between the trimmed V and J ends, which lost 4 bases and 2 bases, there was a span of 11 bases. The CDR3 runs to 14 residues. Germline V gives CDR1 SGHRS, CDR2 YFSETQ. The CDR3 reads CASSEGQLTDTQYF. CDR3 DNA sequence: TGCGCCAGCAGCGAAGGACAGCTCACAGATACGCAGTATTTT.

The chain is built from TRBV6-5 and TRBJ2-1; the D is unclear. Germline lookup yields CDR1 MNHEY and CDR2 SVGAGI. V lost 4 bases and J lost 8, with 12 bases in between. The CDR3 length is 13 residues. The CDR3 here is CASSFGLEDEQFF. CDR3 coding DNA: TGTGCCAGCAGTTTTGGGCTGGAAGATGAGCAGTTCTTC.

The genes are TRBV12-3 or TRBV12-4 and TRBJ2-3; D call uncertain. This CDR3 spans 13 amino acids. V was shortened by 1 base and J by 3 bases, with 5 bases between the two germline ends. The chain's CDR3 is CASSLVGTDTQYF. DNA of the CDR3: TGTGCCAGCAGTTTAGTCGGTACAGATACGCAGTATTTT.

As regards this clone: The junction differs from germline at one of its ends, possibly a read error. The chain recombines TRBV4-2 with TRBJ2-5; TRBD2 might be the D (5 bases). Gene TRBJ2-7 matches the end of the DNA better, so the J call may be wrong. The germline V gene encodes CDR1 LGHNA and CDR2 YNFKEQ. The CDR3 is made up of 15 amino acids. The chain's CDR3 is CASSEGRIRSCEQYF. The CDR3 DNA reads TGTGCCAGCAGTGAGGGTCGGATTAGGTCCTGCGAGCAGTACTTC.

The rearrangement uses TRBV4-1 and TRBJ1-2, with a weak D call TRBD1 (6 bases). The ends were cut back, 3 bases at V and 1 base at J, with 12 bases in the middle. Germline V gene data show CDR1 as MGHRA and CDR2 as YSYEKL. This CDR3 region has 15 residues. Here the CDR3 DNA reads TGCGCCAGCAGCCACAGGACAGAAAATAACTATGGCTACACCTTC. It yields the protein CASSHRTENNYGYTF.

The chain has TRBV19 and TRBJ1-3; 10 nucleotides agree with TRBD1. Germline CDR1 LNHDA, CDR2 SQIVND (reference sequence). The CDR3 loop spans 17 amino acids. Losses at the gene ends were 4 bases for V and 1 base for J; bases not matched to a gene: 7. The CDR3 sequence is CASSTRGTGDSGNTIYF. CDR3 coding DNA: TGTGCCAGTAGTACTAGAGGGACAGGGGATTCTGGAAACACCATATATTTT.